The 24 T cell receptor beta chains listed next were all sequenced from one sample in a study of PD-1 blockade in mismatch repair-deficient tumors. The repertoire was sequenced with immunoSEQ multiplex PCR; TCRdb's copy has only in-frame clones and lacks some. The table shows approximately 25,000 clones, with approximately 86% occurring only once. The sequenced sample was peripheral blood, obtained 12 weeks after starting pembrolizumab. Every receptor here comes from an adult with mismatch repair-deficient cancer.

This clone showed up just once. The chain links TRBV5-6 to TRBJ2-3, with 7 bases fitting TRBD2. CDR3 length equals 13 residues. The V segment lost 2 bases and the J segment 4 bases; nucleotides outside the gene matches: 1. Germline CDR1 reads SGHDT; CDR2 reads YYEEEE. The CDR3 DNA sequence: TGTGCCAGCAGCTTACGGGGGGCAGATACGCAGTATTTT. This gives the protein CASSLRGADTQYF. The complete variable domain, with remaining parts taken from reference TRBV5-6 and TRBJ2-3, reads DAGVTQSPTHLIKTRGQQVTLRCSPKSGHDTVSWYQQALGQGPQFIFQYYEEEERQRGNFPDRFSGHQFPNYSSELNVNALLLGDSALYLCASSLRGADTQYFGPGTRLTVL.

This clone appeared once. The CDR3 DNA reads as TGTGCCAGCAGCTTTGGGCCGGGACAGGGCTTGAACACCGGGGAGCTGTTTTTT. Translated: CASSFGPGQGLNTGELFF. This sequence joins TRBV7-9 and TRBJ2-2, with 9 bases fitting TRBD1. V lost 3 bases and J lost 1; bases outside the gene matches: 9. From germline, CDR1 is SEHNR and CDR2 FQNEAQ (reference sequence). The CDR3 contains 18 residues.

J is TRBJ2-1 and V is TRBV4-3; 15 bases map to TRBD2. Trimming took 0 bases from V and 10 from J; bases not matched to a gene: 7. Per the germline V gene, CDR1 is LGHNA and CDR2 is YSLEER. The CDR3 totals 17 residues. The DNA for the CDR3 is TGCGCCAGCAGCCAAGATTTGGGACTAGCGGGAGGCGGGGAGCAGTTCTTC. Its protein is CASSQDLGLAGGGEQFF.

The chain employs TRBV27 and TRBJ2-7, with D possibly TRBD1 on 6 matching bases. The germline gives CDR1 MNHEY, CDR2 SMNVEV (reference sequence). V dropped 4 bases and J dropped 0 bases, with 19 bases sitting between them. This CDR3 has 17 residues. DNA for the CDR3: TGTGCCAGCAGTTCACGTTGGACAGCCGGTGGCTCCTACGAGCAGTACTTC. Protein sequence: CASSSRWTAGGSYEQYF.

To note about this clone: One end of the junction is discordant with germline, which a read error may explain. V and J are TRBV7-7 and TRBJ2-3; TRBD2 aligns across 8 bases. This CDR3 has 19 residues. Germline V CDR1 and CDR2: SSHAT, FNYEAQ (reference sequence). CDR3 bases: TGTGCTAGCAGCTTAGCACAAGTGACGGGAGGGACTAGCACAGATACGCAGTATTTT. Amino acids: CASSLAQVTGGTSTDTQYF.

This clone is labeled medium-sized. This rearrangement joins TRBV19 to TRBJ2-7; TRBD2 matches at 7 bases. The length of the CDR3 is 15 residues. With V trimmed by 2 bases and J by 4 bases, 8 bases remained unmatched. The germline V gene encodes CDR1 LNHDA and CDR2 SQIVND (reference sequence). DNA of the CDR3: TGTGCCAGTAGTATATCGGGACTATCCCGTTACGAGCAGTACTTC. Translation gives CASSISGLSRYEQYF.

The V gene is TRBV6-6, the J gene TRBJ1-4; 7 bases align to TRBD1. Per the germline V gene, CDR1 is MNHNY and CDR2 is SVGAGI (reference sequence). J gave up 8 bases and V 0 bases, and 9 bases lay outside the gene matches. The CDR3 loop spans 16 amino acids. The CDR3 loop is CASSYSRQGLDEKLFF. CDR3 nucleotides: TGTGCCAGCAGTTACTCGCGACAGGGACTTGACGAAAAACTGTTTTTT.

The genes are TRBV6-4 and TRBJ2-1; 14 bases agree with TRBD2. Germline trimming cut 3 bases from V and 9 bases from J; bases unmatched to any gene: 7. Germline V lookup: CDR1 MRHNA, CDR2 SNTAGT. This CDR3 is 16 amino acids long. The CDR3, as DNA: TGTGCCAGCAGTGATGGGACTAGCGGGAGAAGGGGTGAGCAGTTCTTC. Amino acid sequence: CASSDGTSGRRGEQFF.

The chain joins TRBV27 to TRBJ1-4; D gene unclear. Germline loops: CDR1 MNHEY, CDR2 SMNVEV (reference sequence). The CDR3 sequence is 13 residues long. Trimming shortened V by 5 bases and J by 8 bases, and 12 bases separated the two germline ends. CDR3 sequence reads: CASSRVPGEKLFF. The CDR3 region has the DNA TGTGCCAGCAGTAGGGTTCCTGGGGAAAAACTGTTTTTT.

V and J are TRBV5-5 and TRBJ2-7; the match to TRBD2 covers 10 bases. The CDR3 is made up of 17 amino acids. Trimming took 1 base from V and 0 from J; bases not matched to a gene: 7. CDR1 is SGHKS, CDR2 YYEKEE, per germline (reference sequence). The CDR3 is CASSLWTSGVLSYEQYF. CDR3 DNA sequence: TGTGCCAGCAGCTTGTGGACTAGCGGAGTCCTCTCCTACGAGCAGTACTTC.

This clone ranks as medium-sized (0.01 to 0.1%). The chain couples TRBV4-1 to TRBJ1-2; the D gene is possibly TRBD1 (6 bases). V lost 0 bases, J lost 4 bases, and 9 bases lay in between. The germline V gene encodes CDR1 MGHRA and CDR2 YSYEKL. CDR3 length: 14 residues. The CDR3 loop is CASSQDRGGYGYTF. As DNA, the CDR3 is TGCGCCAGCAGCCAAGATCGAGGGGGCTATGGCTACACCTTC.

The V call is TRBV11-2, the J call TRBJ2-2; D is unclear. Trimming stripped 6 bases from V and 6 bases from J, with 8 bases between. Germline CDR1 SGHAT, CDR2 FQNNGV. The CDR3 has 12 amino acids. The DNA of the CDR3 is TGTGCCAGCAGACCTAGTGCCGGGGAGCTGTTTTTT. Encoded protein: CASRPSAGELFF.

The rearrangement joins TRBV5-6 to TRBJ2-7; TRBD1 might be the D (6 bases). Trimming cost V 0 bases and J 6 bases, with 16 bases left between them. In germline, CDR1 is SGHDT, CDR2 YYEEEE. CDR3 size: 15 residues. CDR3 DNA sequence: TGTGCCAGCAGCTTGGGTAGGACAGCCTTCCGCGAGCAGTACTTC. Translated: CASSLGRTAFREQYF.

This CDR3 is CASGPFSGFSYEQYF. CDR3 coding DNA: TGTGCCAGCGGGCCTTTTAGCGGATTCTCCTACGAGCAGTACTTC. The rearrangement uses TRBV2 and TRBJ2-7; weak D call: TRBD2 (6 bases). This CDR3 is built from 15 residues. Per germline, CDR1 SNHLY and CDR2 FYNNEI. The ends were cut back, 8 bases at V and 0 bases at J, with 17 bases in the middle.

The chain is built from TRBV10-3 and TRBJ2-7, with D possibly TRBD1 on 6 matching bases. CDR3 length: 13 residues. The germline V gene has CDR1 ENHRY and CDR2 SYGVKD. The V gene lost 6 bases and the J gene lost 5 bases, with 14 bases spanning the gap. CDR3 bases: TGTGCCATCAGCAACAGGGTGATCGACGAGCAGTACTTC. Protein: CAISNRVIDEQYF.

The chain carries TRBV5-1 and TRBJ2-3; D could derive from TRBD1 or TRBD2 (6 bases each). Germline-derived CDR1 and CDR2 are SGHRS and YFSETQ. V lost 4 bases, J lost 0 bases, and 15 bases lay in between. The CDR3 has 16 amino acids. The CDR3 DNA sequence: TGCGCCAGCAGCAGGGGCGGGACATTTAGCACAGATACGCAGTATTTT. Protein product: CASSRGGTFSTDTQYF.

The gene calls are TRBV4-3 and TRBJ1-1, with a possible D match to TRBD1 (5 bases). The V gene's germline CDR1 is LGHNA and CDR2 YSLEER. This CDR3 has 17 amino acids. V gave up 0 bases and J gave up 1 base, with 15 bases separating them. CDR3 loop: CASSQDLEQVANTEAFF. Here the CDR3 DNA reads TGCGCCAGCAGCCAAGATCTGGAACAGGTAGCGAACACTGAAGCTTTCTTT.

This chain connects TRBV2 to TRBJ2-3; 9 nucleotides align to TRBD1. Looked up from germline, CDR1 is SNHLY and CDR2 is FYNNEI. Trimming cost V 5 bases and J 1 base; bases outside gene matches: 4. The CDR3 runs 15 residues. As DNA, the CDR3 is TGTGCCAGCAGTCCACAGGGGGCAGGCACAGATACGCAGTATTTT. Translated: CASSPQGAGTDTQYF.

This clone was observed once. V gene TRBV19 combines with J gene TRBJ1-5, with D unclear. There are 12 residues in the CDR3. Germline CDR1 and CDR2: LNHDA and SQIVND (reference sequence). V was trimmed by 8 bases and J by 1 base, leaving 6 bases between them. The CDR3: CASGESNQPQHF. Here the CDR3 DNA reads TGTGCCAGTGGGGAGAGCAATCAGCCCCAGCATTTT. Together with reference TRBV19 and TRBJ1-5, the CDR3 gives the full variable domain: DGGITQSPKYLFRKEGQNVTLSCEQNLNHDAMYWYRQDPGQGLRLIYYSQIVNDFQKGDIAEGYSVSREKKESFPLTVTSAQKNPTAFYLCASGESNQPQHFGDGTRLSIL.

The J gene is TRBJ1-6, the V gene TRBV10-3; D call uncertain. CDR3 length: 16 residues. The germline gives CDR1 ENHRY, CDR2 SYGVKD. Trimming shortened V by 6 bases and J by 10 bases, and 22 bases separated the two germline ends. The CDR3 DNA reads TGTGCCATCAGCAAAGAGGGTGGAGGACCGGGGTCACCCCTCCACTTT. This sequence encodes CAISKEGGGPGSPLHF.

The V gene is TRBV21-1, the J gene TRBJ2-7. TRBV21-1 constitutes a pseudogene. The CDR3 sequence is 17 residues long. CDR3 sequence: CASSKAGENPSSYEQYF. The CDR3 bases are TGTGCCAGCAGCAAAGCTGGGGAAAATCCCAGTTCCTACGAGCAGTACTTC.

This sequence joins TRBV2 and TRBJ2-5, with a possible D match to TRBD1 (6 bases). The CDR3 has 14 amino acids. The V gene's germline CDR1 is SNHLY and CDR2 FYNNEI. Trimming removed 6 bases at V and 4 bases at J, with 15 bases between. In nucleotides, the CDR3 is TGTGCCAGCAGGGATACAGGGTTCGGAGAGACCCAGTACTTC. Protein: CASRDTGFGETQYF.

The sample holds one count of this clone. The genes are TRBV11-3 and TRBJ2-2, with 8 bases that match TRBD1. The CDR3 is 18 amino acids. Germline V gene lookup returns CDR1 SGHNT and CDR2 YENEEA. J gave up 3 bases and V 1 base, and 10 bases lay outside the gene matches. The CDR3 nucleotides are TGTGCCAGCAGCTTAGTTAAATGGCAGGGGGCGTACACCGGGGAGCTGTTTTTT. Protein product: CASSLVKWQGAYTGELFF.

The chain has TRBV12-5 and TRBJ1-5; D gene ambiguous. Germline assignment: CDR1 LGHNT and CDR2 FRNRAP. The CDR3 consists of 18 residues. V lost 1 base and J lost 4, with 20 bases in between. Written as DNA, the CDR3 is TGTGCTAGTGGTTTGGGGAGAGAGGACGGCGCCATTAATCAGCCCCAGCATTTT. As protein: CASGLGREDGAINQPQHF.